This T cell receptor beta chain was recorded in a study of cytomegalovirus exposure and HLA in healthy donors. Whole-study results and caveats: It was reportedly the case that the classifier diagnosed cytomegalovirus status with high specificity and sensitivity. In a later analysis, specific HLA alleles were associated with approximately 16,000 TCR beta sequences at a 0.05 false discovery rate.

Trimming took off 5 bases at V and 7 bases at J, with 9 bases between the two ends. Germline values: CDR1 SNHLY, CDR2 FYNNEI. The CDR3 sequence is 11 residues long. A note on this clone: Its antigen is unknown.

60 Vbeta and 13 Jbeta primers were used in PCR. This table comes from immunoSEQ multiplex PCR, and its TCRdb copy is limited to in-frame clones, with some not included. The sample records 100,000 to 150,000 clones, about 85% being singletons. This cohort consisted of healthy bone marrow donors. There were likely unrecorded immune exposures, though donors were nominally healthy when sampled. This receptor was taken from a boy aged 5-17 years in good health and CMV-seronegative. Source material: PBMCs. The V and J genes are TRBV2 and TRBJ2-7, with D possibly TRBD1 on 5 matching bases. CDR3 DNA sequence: TGTGCCAGCAGTTTTAACAGGGAGCAGTACTTC. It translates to CASSFNREQYF. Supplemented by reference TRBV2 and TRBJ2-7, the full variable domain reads EPEVTQTPSHQVTQMGQEVILRCVPISNHLYFYWYRQILGQKVEFLVSFYNNEISEKSEIFDDQFSVERPDGSNFTLKIRSTKLEDSAMYFCASSFNREQYFGPGTRLTVT.